Below, 29 T cell receptor beta chains from the same sample are listed, as sequenced in a study of cytomegalovirus exposure and HLA in healthy donors. 60 Vbeta and 13 Jbeta primers were used in PCR. Clones were sequenced by immunoSEQ multiplex PCR, and TCRdb holds only the in-frame ones, with some missing. This table has 160,000 or so clones, around 80% appearing once. The specimen sequenced was PBMCs. The receptors were gathered from a woman aged 45-65 years in good health and CMV-seronegative.

This rearrangement joins TRBV14 to TRBJ2-1; 9 nucleotides match TRBD2. From germline, CDR1 is SGHDN and CDR2 FVKESK. The CDR3 covers 15 residues. The V segment lost 1 base and the J segment 5 bases; nucleotides outside the gene matches: 3. The CDR3 spells CASSQGLADNNEQFF. The CDR3, as DNA: TGTGCCAGCAGCCAAGGACTAGCGGACAACAATGAGCAGTTCTTC.

The genes are TRBV7-9 and TRBJ1-1; possibly TRBD1 for D (6 bases). Germline CDR1 reads SEHNR; CDR2 reads FQNEAQ (reference sequence). V was clipped by 5 bases and J by 3 bases, with 10 bases between them. The CDR3 consists of 13 residues. CDR3 nucleotide sequence: TGTGCCAGCAGCACGGACAGACACACTGAAGCTTTCTTT. It yields the protein CASSTDRHTEAFF.

The rearrangement uses TRBV9 and TRBJ2-3; TRBD2 aligns across 9 bases. The V and J ends lost 0 bases and 7 bases, in that order; junction bases with no gene match: 3. CDR1 and CDR2 (germline): SGDLS, YYNGEE. The CDR3 contains 14 residues. CDR3 sequence: CASSVEAGGNTQYF. CDR3 sequence (DNA): TGTGCCAGCAGCGTAGAAGCGGGAGGAAATACGCAGTATTTT.

The chain combines TRBV11-2 with TRBJ1-2; 7 bases match TRBD1. J gave up 0 bases and V 5 bases, and 18 bases lay outside the gene matches. Per the germline V gene, CDR1 is SGHAT and CDR2 is FQNNGV. The CDR3 consists of 19 residues. The CDR3 reads CASSPPRGMATLPNYGYTF. CDR3 DNA: TGTGCCAGCAGCCCCCCCAGGGGGATGGCAACCCTTCCTAACTATGGCTACACCTTC.

The chain recombines TRBV10-3 with TRBJ1-2, with D hard to call. The CDR3 totals 12 residues. Germline V gene lookup returns CDR1 ENHRY and CDR2 SYGVKD. V lost 10 bases to trimming and J lost 2 bases, with 11 bases between them. CDR3 DNA sequence: TGTGCCACCCGCGGCGGGAACTATGGCTACACCTTC. The encoded protein is CATRGGNYGYTF.

The J gene is TRBJ1-6, the V gene TRBV2, with 8 bases that match TRBD1. V shed 6 bases and J 7 bases; nucleotides not matched to a gene: 5. CDR1 and CDR2 from the germline V gene are SNHLY and FYNNEI. The CDR3 runs to 14 residues. CDR3 sequence: CASSLDRVNSPLHF. CDR3 bases: TGTGCCAGCAGCCTGGACAGGGTCAATTCACCCCTCCACTTT.

This sequence joins TRBV28 and TRBJ2-1; 8 bases map to TRBD2. The CDR3 is 16 residues long. The trim removed 3 bases at V and 6 bases at J, leaving 10 bases unmatched. Germline CDR1 reads MDHEN; CDR2 reads SYDVKM. CDR3 DNA sequence: TGTGCCAGCAGTTTGATTGCTAGCGGGTCTTTCAATGAGCAGTTCTTC. The encoded protein is CASSLIASGSFNEQFF.

This clone was observed once. The chain has TRBV5-6 and TRBJ1-3; no definite D call. CDR1 and CDR2 from the germline V gene are SGHDT and YYEEEE. CDR3 length: 13 amino acids. V lost 1 base, J lost 8 bases, and 10 bases lay in between. CDR3: CASSLNSPHTIYF. CDR3 nucleotide sequence: TGTGCCAGCAGCTTGAACTCCCCCCACACCATATATTTT. Using reference TRBV5-6 and TRBJ1-3 for the parts outside the CDR3, the full variable domain is DAGVTQSPTHLIKTRGQQVTLRCSPKSGHDTVSWYQQALGQGPQFIFQYYEEEERQRGNFPDRFSGHQFPNYSSELNVNALLLGDSALYLCASSLNSPHTIYFGEGSWLTVV.

This clone was picked up one time. The chain links TRBV13 to TRBJ2-3; TRBD1 matches at 12 bases. The CDR3 extends over 20 amino acids. CDR1 is PRHDT, CDR2 FYEKMQ, per germline (reference sequence). V was pared by 5 bases and J by 0 bases, with 15 bases of the junction left unmatched. The CDR3 region has the DNA TGTGCCAGCAGCCTAACCGGGACAGGGGGCGATCCGTTTAGCACAGATACGCAGTATTTT. It translates to CASSLTGTGGDPFSTDTQYF. The full variable domain, with the rest looked up from reference TRBV13 and TRBJ2-3, is AAGVIQSPRHLIKEKRETATLKCYPIPRHDTVYWYQQGPGQDPQFLISFYEKMQSDKGSIPDRFSAQQFSDYHSELNMSSLELGDSALYFCASSLTGTGGDPFSTDTQYFGPGTRLTVL.

Points on this clone: The junction shows a germline mismatch at one end, possibly a read error. The V and J genes are TRBV7-9 and TRBJ2-1, with 8 bases identical to TRBD2. Germline V gives CDR1 SEHNR, CDR2 FQNEAQ (reference sequence). This CDR3 spans 14 amino acids. CDR3 amino acids: CSSSFGGAINEQFF. The CDR3 DNA reads as TGTTCCAGCAGCTTCGGGGGGGCTATTAATGAGCAGTTCTTC.

This clone was seen only once. The chain has TRBV10-2 and TRBJ2-5; 12 bases agree with TRBD2. Germline loops: CDR1 WSHSY, CDR2 SAAADI. The CDR3 extends over 23 amino acids. V lost 5 bases to trimming and J lost 0 bases; unmatched junction nucleotides: 25. CDR3 protein: CASSTLAGGLFQGRRSYQETQYF. DNA for the CDR3: TGCGCCAGCAGTACGCTAGCGGGGGGGCTTTTCCAGGGACGAAGGTCTTACCAAGAGACCCAGTACTTC.

The table lists this clone with a count of one. At one end the junction does not follow the germline gene, possibly because of a read error. The V call is TRBV28, the J call TRBJ2-1, with 9 bases lining up with TRBD2. Germline values: CDR1 MDHEN, CDR2 SYDVKM. The CDR3 runs 15 residues. DNA for the CDR3: TGTGCCAGCAGTTTAGGCGGGAGGGCCTACGATGAGCAGTTCTTC. Its protein is CASSLGGRAYDEQFF.

The chain couples TRBV28 to TRBJ2-5, with D perhaps TRBD1 (6 bases). Germline CDR1 and CDR2: MDHEN and SYDVKM. CDR3 size: 13 residues. The V end lost 5 bases, the J end lost 2 bases, and 9 bases lay between the germline ends. CDR3 nucleotide sequence: TGTGCCAGCAGTAGCAGGGGACAAGAGACCCAGTACTTC. Residues: CASSSRGQETQYF.

The V call is TRBV9, the J call TRBJ1-1; D remains ambiguous. The CDR3 has 14 amino acids. In germline, CDR1 is SGDLS, CDR2 YYNGEE. Trimming stripped 3 bases from V and 1 base from J, with 10 bases between. DNA of the CDR3: TGTGCCAGCAGCGCCCGCGTGCAGAACACTGAAGCTTTCTTT. Protein: CASSARVQNTEAFF.

This clone was picked up a small number of times. J is TRBJ2-1 and V is TRBV15; D is undetermined. The CDR3 covers 15 residues. Germline-derived CDR1 and CDR2 are LNHNV and YYDKDF (reference sequence). Trimming removed 3 bases from V and 5 bases from J, with 14 bases in between. CDR3 in amino acids: CATSRSVAIDNEQFF. DNA for the CDR3: TGTGCCACCAGCAGGTCAGTAGCCATTGACAATGAGCAGTTCTTC. The variable domain in full, with the rest retrieved from reference TRBV15 and TRBJ2-1, is DAMVIQNPRYQVTQFGKPVTLSCSQTLNHNVMYWYQQKSSQAPKLLFHYYDKDFNNEADTPDNFQSRRPNTSFCFLDIRSPGLGDTAMYLCATSRSVAIDNEQFFGPGTRLTVL.

The chain employs TRBV27 and TRBJ2-3, with 8 bases that match TRBD2. Germline values: CDR1 MNHEY, CDR2 SMNVEV (reference sequence). V was clipped by 6 bases and J by 1 base; unmatched bases: 9. The CDR3 covers 16 residues. This CDR3 reads CASSRLAWDGTDTQYF. CDR3 coding DNA: TGTGCCAGCAGCAGACTAGCGTGGGACGGCACAGATACGCAGTATTTT.

The chain links TRBV2 to TRBJ1-5, with D hard to call. The CDR3 runs to 15 residues. Per the germline V gene, CDR1 is SNHLY and CDR2 is FYNNEI. V lost 5 bases and J 0 bases, leaving 11 bases between the germline ends. The CDR3 region has the DNA TGTGCCAGCAGTCCGGGGATTCATAGCAATCAGCCCCAGCATTTT. It is translated as CASSPGIHSNQPQHF.

This chain links TRBV28 with TRBJ2-7; weak D call: TRBD2 (5 bases). With 4 bases removed from V and 7 bases from J, the gap between germline ends came to 17 bases. The germline gives CDR1 MDHEN, CDR2 SYDVKM. The CDR3 extends over 14 amino acids. CDR3 sequence: CASSSGSFLMEQYF. The DNA of the CDR3 is TGTGCCAGCAGTTCGGGGTCTTTTTTAATGGAGCAGTACTTC. Looking up the rest from reference TRBV28 and TRBJ2-7 gives the full variable domain: DVKVTQSSRYLVKRTGEKVFLECVQDMDHENMFWYRQDPGLGLRLIYFSYDVKMKEKGDIPEGYSVSREKKERFSLILESASTNQTSMYLCASSSGSFLMEQYFGPGTRLTVT.

The chain links TRBV27 to TRBJ1-2; 7 bases fit TRBD1. Germline V gene sequence: CDR1 MNHEY, CDR2 SMNVEV (reference sequence). The CDR3 length is 14 residues. The V segment lost 2 bases and the J segment 2 bases; nucleotides outside the gene matches: 2. CDR3 sequence: CASSLTGANYGYTF. Here the CDR3 DNA reads TGTGCCAGCAGTTTAACAGGGGCAAACTATGGCTACACCTTC.

This chain joins TRBV7-6 and TRBJ1-2; D not certain. The CDR3 covers 14 residues. Trimming took off 7 bases at V and 8 bases at J, with 20 bases between the two ends. Germline V lookup: CDR1 SGHVS, CDR2 FNYEAQ. The CDR3 here is CASTEGGKVWGYTF. Here the CDR3 DNA reads TGTGCCAGCACTGAGGGAGGGAAGGTCTGGGGCTACACCTTC.

This chain uses TRBV5-1 with TRBJ2-7; 7 bases agree with TRBD2. Germline V gene data show CDR1 as SGHRS and CDR2 as YFSETQ. J gave up 5 bases and V 4 bases, and 15 bases lay outside the gene matches. The CDR3 sequence is 16 residues long. The CDR3 sequence: CASSHPLGGRGDEQYF. For the CDR3, the DNA is TGCGCCAGCAGCCACCCCCTGGGCGGCCGGGGGGACGAGCAGTACTTC.

The chain is built from TRBV4-1 and TRBJ2-7; weak D call: TRBD2 (6 bases). Trimming took 3 bases from V and 5 from J, leaving 11 bases between them. The CDR3 spans 13 residues. Germline V gives CDR1 MGHRA, CDR2 YSYEKL. In nucleotides, the CDR3 is TGCGCCAGCAGCCACGCCTCGGGGGACGAGCAGTACTTC. Translated, it gives CASSHASGDEQYF.

The CDR3 reads CASLGLSIKETQYF. In DNA form, the CDR3 reads TGTGCCAGCCTTGGGCTCTCGATAAAAGAGACCCAGTACTTC. The chain joins TRBV28 to TRBJ2-5; D is undetermined. The CDR3 is 14 amino acids. The germline gives CDR1 MDHEN, CDR2 SYDVKM. V gave up 8 bases and J gave up 3 bases, with 16 bases separating them.

This chain uses TRBV4-1 with TRBJ1-1; D is perhaps TRBD1 (5 bases). V gave up 2 bases and J gave up 6 bases, with 10 bases separating them. The CDR3 loop spans 13 amino acids. Per the germline V gene, CDR1 is MGHRA and CDR2 is YSYEKL. This chain's CDR3 is CASSQPGSAEAFF. In DNA, the CDR3 is TGCGCCAGCAGCCAACCAGGGTCGGCTGAAGCTTTCTTT.

V gene TRBV30 combines with J gene TRBJ1-4; 12 bases are a match to TRBD1. CDR1 and CDR2 from the germline V gene are GTSNPN and SVGIG (reference sequence). Germline trimming cut 3 bases from V and 7 bases from J; bases unmatched to any gene: 15. This CDR3 contains 18 residues. DNA of the CDR3: TGTGCCTGGAGGTGGGGACAGGGGGCCATCCTGGGGATTGAAAAACTGTTTTTT. This encodes CAWRWGQGAILGIEKLFF. Drawing the rest from reference TRBV30 and TRBJ1-4, the complete variable domain is SQTIHQWPATLVQPVGSPLSLECTVEGTSNPNLYWYRQAAGRGLQLLFYSVGIGQISSEVPQNLSASRPQDRQFILSSKKLLLSDSGFYLCAWRWGQGAILGIEKLFFGSGTQLSVL.

This clone was observed a handful of times. The V gene is TRBV7-3, the J gene TRBJ2-2; D perhaps matches TRBD2 (6 bases). The CDR3 has 13 amino acids. The V gene's germline CDR1 is SGHTA and CDR2 FQGTGA. V lost 8 bases and J 5 bases, leaving 12 bases between the germline ends. The CDR3 loop is CASRRGVTGELFF. In nucleotides, the CDR3 is TGTGCCAGCCGGCGGGGCGTGACCGGGGAGCTGTTTTTT.

This sequence joins TRBV6-5 and TRBJ1-1; a possible D gene is TRBD1 (5 bases). Trimming took off 6 bases at V and 0 bases at J, with 14 bases between the two ends. The germline gives CDR1 MNHEY, CDR2 SVGAGI. The CDR3 loop spans 15 amino acids. In DNA form, the CDR3 reads TGTGCCAGCAGACCCCTCCGGGGGATGAACACTGAAGCTTTCTTT. Protein: CASRPLRGMNTEAFF.

In the case of this clone: An end of the junction differs from the germline gene, which may be a read error. V usage is TRBV6-5 and J usage is TRBJ2-4; a weak D match, TRBD1 (6 bases). CDR1 is MNHEY, CDR2 SVGAGI, per germline. This CDR3 spans 14 amino acids. The CDR3 DNA reads TGTGCCAGTAAACAGGGTTTAGCCAAAAACAGTCAGTACTTC. Its translation is CASKQGLAKNSQYF.

About this clone itself: Germline is not matched at one junction end, which may reflect a read error. J is TRBJ2-1 and V is TRBV19; maybe TRBD1 (6 bases). Germline V lookup: CDR1 LNHDA, CDR2 SQIVND (reference sequence). The length of the CDR3 is 11 residues. In DNA, the CDR3 is TGTGCCAGTAGTATCGCCGGGACATGGCTCTTC. Translated: CASSIAGTWLF.